This T cell receptor beta chain was captured in a study of T-cell reconstitution after alpha-beta-depleted transplantation in children. The germline V gene has CDR1 MDHEN and CDR2 SYDVKM. The ends were cut back, 5 bases at V and 3 bases at J, with 26 bases in the middle. The CDR3 spans 18 residues. General observations from the study: Newly made T cells mostly supplied T-cell counts and diversity one year after transplant. Alpha-beta T cells about two months after transplant reportedly derived from several hundred expanded graft clones.

This clonotype came up many times. Its matching antigen is unknown. Unique molecular identifiers featured in how the TCRbeta library was prepared. A single record per CDR3 protein comes from TCRdb applying MiXCR to the PCR reads. The profile shows approximately 500,000 distinct CDR3 sequences, 10% of them singletons. This clonotype was sampled from a child aged 2 to 9 with inherited bone marrow failure, due to receive a stem cell transplant. The input for sequencing was PBMCs, taken before TCRalphabeta/CD19-depleted stem cell transplant. V usage is TRBV28 and J usage is TRBJ2-7; D may be TRBD1 or TRBD2 (7 bases each). This CDR3 reads CASSPYMPTGEGFYEQYF. The CDR3 region has the DNA TGTGCCAGCAGTCCCTATATGCCAACAGGGGAGGGGTTCTACGAGCAGTACTTC.